The clone carrying this T cell receptor (beta chain) has a single count. V lost 1 base, J lost 9 bases, and 16 bases lay in between. CDR1 and CDR2 from the germline V gene are SGHNT and YENEEA. This CDR3 is 15 amino acids long. This record comes from a study of blood T cell repertoires in COVID-19. Background on the study: T cells, B-cell-depleted T cells, or PBMCs provided the cDNA or gDNA that served as material.

Source study methods: Reference gene primer amplification in the assay estimated nucleated cell counts. Produced via immunoSEQ multiplex PCR; TCRdb's table is partial and in-frame only. That table furnishes V, J and clone size, whereas the DNA furnished D and trimming. Of around 200,000 clones in the sample, around 85% were seen once. Sequenced material: peripheral blood. The V and J genes are TRBV11-3 and TRBJ2-1, with unresolved D. This clonotype was obtained from a middle-aged man with acute or convalescent COVID-19. This chain's CDR3 is CASSLVHGPVPEQFF. In DNA, the CDR3 is TGTGCCAGCAGCTTAGTACATGGGCCGGTCCCTGAGCAGTTCTTC.